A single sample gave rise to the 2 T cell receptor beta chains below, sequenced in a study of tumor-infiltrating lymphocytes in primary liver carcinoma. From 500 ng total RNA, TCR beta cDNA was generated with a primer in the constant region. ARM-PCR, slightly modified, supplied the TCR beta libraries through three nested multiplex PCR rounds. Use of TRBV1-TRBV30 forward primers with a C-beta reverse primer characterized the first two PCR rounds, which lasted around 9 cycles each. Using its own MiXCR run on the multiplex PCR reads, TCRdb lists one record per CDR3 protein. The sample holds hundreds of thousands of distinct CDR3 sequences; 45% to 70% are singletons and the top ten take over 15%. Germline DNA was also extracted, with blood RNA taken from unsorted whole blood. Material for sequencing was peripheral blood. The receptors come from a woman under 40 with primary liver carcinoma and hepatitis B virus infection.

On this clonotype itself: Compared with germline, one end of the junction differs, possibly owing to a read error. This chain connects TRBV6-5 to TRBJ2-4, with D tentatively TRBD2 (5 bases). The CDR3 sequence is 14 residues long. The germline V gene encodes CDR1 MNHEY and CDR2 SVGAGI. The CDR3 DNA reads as TGTGTCAGCAGTTATTCGACCTTTGGAGGCATTCGGTACTTC. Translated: CVSSYSTFGGIRYF.

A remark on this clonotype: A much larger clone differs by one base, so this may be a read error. The CDR3: CSVEGQGFEASF. The CDR3 DNA reads as TGCAGCGTTGAGGGACAGGGGTTTGAAGCTTCCTTT. V and J are TRBV29-1 and TRBJ1-1; 10 nucleotides align to TRBD1. The germline V gene encodes CDR1 SQVTM and CDR2 ANQGSEA. The length of the CDR3 is 12 residues.